This is a list of T cell receptor beta chains from one sample in a study of cytomegalovirus exposure and HLA in healthy donors. Data came from immunoSEQ multiplex PCR; TCRdb stores just in-frame clones and leaves some out. The table has roughly 130,000 clones, about 80% seen once; the top ten hold approximately 2.8%. Sequenced material: PBMCs. These receptors all come from a boy aged 2 to 10 in good health and CMV-seronegative. The CDR3 runs from the conserved cysteine through the conserved F or W. The D gene is left open where the match is weak. Size is stated for part of the rows, as once, few or many counts, or as a class when the clone is expanded.

v_call: TRBV7-9
clone_size: few
j_call: TRBJ2-6
d_call: TRBD1
cdr3_aa: CSSSLGTGVLSGANVLTF
cdr3_nt: TGTTCCAGCAGCTTAGGGACAGGGGTCTTATCTGGGGCCAACGTCCTGACTTTC

v_call: TRBV4-2
clone_size: -
j_call: TRBJ2-2
d_call: -
cdr3_aa: CASSQVTRNTGELFF
cdr3_nt: TGTGCCAGCAGCCAAGTTACTAGGAACACCGGGGAGCTGTTTTTT

v_call: TRBV19
clone_size: -
j_call: TRBJ1-1
d_call: -
cdr3_aa: CASTVGREAFF
cdr3_nt: TGTGCCAGTACTGTGGGCCGTGAAGCTTTCTTT

v_call: TRBV7-2
clone_size: -
j_call: TRBJ1-5
d_call: -
cdr3_aa: CASSLREPWGNQPQHF
cdr3_nt: TGTGCCAGCAGCCTCCGGGAGCCGTGGGGCAATCAGCCCCAGCATTTT

v_call: TRBV5-6
clone_size: -
j_call: TRBJ1-2
d_call: -
cdr3_aa: CASSLASGTGVYGYTF
cdr3_nt: TGTGCCAGCAGCTTAGCGTCAGGGACTGGAGTCTATGGCTACACCTTC

v_call: TRBV6-1
clone_size: -
j_call: TRBJ1-1
d_call: -
cdr3_aa: CASSPGENTEAFF
cdr3_nt: TGTGCCAGCAGTCCAGGGGAGAACACTGAAGCTTTCTTT

v_call: TRBV7-9
clone_size: -
j_call: TRBJ2-3
d_call: -
cdr3_aa: CASSLGGADTQYF
cdr3_nt: TGTGCCAGCAGCTTAGGAGGAGCAGATACGCAGTATTTT

v_call: TRBV29-1
clone_size: few
j_call: TRBJ1-1
d_call: TRBD1
cdr3_aa: CSAGQGVFEAFF
cdr3_nt: TGCAGCGCAGGACAGGGGGTGTTCGAAGCTTTCTTT

v_call: TRBV19
clone_size: -
j_call: TRBJ1-5
d_call: -
cdr3_aa: CASSIVGRVSNQPQHF
cdr3_nt: TGTGCCAGTAGTATAGTAGGGAGGGTGAGCAATCAGCCCCAGCATTTT

v_call: TRBV28
clone_size: -
j_call: TRBJ1-2
d_call: -
cdr3_aa: CASSLQGGNYGYTF
cdr3_nt: TGTGCCAGCAGTTTACAGGGAGGGAACTATGGCTACACCTTC

v_call: TRBV7-3
clone_size: -
j_call: TRBJ2-3
d_call: -
cdr3_aa: CASSPRWTDTQYF
cdr3_nt: TGTGCCAGCAGCCCCAGGTGGACAGATACGCAGTATTTT

v_call: TRBV7-9
clone_size: -
j_call: TRBJ2-3
d_call: -
cdr3_aa: CSSSSLDPGDPPTDTQYF
cdr3_nt: TGTTCCAGCAGCTCACTTGACCCAGGGGACCCCCCCACAGATACGCAGTATTTT

v_call: TRBV2
clone_size: -
j_call: TRBJ1-1
d_call: -
cdr3_aa: CASSERQGAFF
cdr3_nt: TGTGCCAGCAGTGAACGTCAGGGAGCTTTCTTT

v_call: TRBV30
clone_size: -
j_call: TRBJ1-5
d_call: -
cdr3_aa: CAWSVDNNQPQHF
cdr3_nt: TGTGCCTGGAGTGTAGACAACAATCAGCCCCAGCATTTT

v_call: TRBV14
clone_size: -
j_call: TRBJ1-6
d_call: -
cdr3_aa: CASSPTDQGNSPLHF
cdr3_nt: TGTGCCAGCAGCCCCACGGATCAGGGTAATTCACCCCTCCACTTT

v_call: TRBV6-4
clone_size: -
j_call: TRBJ2-3
d_call: TRBD1
cdr3_aa: CASSTGQGGTDTQYF
cdr3_nt: TGTGCCAGCAGCACCGGACAGGGAGGCACAGATACGCAGTATTTT

v_call: TRBV6-5
clone_size: -
j_call: TRBJ1-2
d_call: -
cdr3_aa: CASRLAGINYGYTF
cdr3_nt: TGTGCCAGCAGACTAGCGGGAATTAACTATGGCTACACCTTC

v_call: TRBV30
clone_size: -
j_call: TRBJ1-4
d_call: -
cdr3_aa: CAWSSDSPRGKLFF
cdr3_nt: TGTGCCTGGAGTTCCGACAGCCCCAGGGGAAAACTGTTTTTT

v_call: TRBV4-2
clone_size: -
j_call: TRBJ2-1
d_call: -
cdr3_aa: CASSQEKGSRSYEQFF
cdr3_nt: TGTGCCAGCAGCCAAGAGAAGGGGTCACGAAGCTATGAGCAGTTCTTC

v_call: TRBV19
clone_size: once
j_call: TRBJ1-2
d_call: -
cdr3_aa: CASSTTGRTNYGYTF
cdr3_nt: TGTGCCAGTAGTACAACAGGGCGCACTAACTATGGCTACACCTTC

v_call: TRBV5-1
clone_size: -
j_call: TRBJ2-7
d_call: TRBD1
cdr3_aa: CASSLGDRPYEQYF
cdr3_nt: TGCGCCAGCAGCTTGGGGGACAGACCCTACGAGCAGTACTTC

v_call: TRBV6-1
clone_size: -
j_call: TRBJ1-5
d_call: -
cdr3_aa: CASSDTGGWSNQPQHF
cdr3_nt: TGTGCCAGCAGTGACACTGGGGGCTGGAGCAATCAGCCCCAGCATTTT